This T cell receptor (beta chain) was sequenced during a study of blood T cells in healthy people across ages. A second roughly 6 to 12 cycle PCR used barcoded and J-beta primers. MiXCR, run by TCRdb on the 5' RACE reads, gives a single entry per CDR3 protein. Of about a million distinct CDR3 sequences in the sample, 35% to 40% were seen once. Germline assignment: CDR1 SGHRS and CDR2 YFSETQ. Trimming took off 2 bases at V and 5 bases at J, with 11 bases between the two ends. The CDR3 spans 13 residues. The chain employs TRBV5-1 and TRBJ2-7; D remains unclear. This receptor was taken from a young man in good health. Specimen: blood. CDR3 region: CASSLGRANEQYF. The DNA of the CDR3 is TGCGCCAGCAGCTTAGGAAGGGCTAACGAGCAGTACTTC.